This T cell receptor beta chain was identified in a study of CD8 T cells in ankylosing spondylitis. By quantitative 5'-RACE with molecular barcodes, the TCR beta libraries were made. TCRdb re-derived calls from the 5' RACE reads in MiXCR, one entry per CDR3 protein. The repertoire includes more than 200,000 distinct CDR3 sequences, under 30% of them detected once, and roughly 0.67% sits in the top ten. CDR1 and CDR2 (germline): DFQATT, SNEGSKA (reference sequence). Trimming shortened V by 0 bases and J by 2 bases, and 14 bases separated the two germline ends. The CDR3 runs 15 residues. Sequencing was carried out using blood, either unsorted or a sorted T cell fraction (not recorded which). This sequence joins TRBV20-1 and TRBJ2-7; D unclear. The sequence derives from a male donor with ankylosing spondylitis or in good health (not recorded which). The CDR3 region has the DNA TGCAGTGCTAGAGATCCGACCGTGGGTACCTACGAGCAGTACTTC. The encoded protein is CSARDPTVGTYEQYF.